The 16 T cell receptor beta chains listed next were all sequenced from one sample in a study of CD8+ T cells in alopecia areata. Extracted RNA was reverse transcribed, and the resulting cDNA served as sequencing template. Libraries were prepared by immunoSEQ multiplex PCR; TCRdb keeps only in-frame clonotypes and omits some of them. The repertoire consists of 180,000 or so clones, with just over 65% occurring once and the leading ten covering 9.5% to 12%. Sample: CD8+ T cells sorted from blood, taken at week 0. The receptors here all came from a human donor with alopecia areata.

This chain uses TRBV9 with TRBJ1-6, with D hard to call. The CDR3 consists of 14 residues. The V end was cut by 3 bases, the J end by 5 bases, with 9 bases between. Germline loops: CDR1 SGDLS, CDR2 YYNGEE. The CDR3 here is CASSEHDHNSPLHF. CDR3 coding DNA: TGTGCCAGCAGCGAGCACGACCATAATTCACCCCTCCACTTT. Supplemented by reference TRBV9 and TRBJ1-6, the full variable domain reads DSGVTQTPKHLITATGQRVTLRCSPRSGDLSVYWYQQSLDQGLQFLIQYYNGEERAKGNILERFSAQQFPDLHSELNLSSLELGDSALYFCASSEHDHNSPLHFGNGTRLTVT.

CDR3 nucleotides: TGTGCCAGCAGCTTGCGTCCGCTTAATTCACCCCTCCACTTT. Its translation: CASSLRPLNSPLHF. This sequence joins TRBV7-3 and TRBJ1-6; D uncertain. The CDR3 loop spans 14 amino acids. Germline V gene sequence: CDR1 SGHTA, CDR2 FQGTGA. Trimming pared 3 bases from V and 6 bases from J, leaving 9 bases between.

The chain links TRBV15 to TRBJ1-5; a possible D gene is TRBD1 (6 bases). The CDR3 consists of 14 residues. Germline-derived CDR1 and CDR2 are LNHNV and YYDKDF (reference sequence). With 3 bases removed from V and 3 bases from J, the gap between germline ends came to 9 bases. CDR3 loop: CATSSTGFNQPQHF. The CDR3 DNA follows: TGTGCCACCAGCAGTACAGGGTTCAATCAGCCCCAGCATTTT.

The genes are TRBV9 and TRBJ1-2; D unclear. V lost 6 bases to trimming and J lost 6 bases, with 6 bases between them. CDR1 SGDLS and CDR2 YYNGEE come from the germline V gene. The CDR3 contains 10 residues. The CDR3 loop reads CASKGDGYTF. The CDR3 DNA sequence: TGTGCCAGCAAAGGTGATGGCTACACCTTC.

This clone was detected a few times. The V and J genes are TRBV4-1 and TRBJ1-2; D remains unclear. Deletions cut 0 bases from V and 5 bases from J, with 10 bases between. CDR1 is MGHRA, CDR2 YSYEKL, per germline. CDR3 length: 14 residues. The CDR3 bases are TGCGCCAGCAGCCAAGATCGCGCGGGGTATGGCTACACCTTC. Its protein product is CASSQDRAGYGYTF.

The chain combines TRBV2 with TRBJ1-2, with D possibly TRBD1 on 6 matching bases. CDR3 length: 13 residues. The ends were cut back, 8 bases at V and 4 bases at J, with 14 bases in the middle. Germline V CDR1 and CDR2: SNHLY, FYNNEI. The CDR3 region has the DNA TGTGCCAGCCCCTCGGGGGCTGGCTATGGCTACACCTTC. This encodes CASPSGAGYGYTF.

The chain is built from TRBV7-9 and TRBJ2-3; D not resolved. Germline CDR1 reads SEHNR; CDR2 reads FQNEAQ (reference sequence). The V end was cut by 4 bases, the J end by 5 bases, with 7 bases between. This CDR3 has 12 residues. CDR3 DNA: TGTGCCAGCAGCTCCTTAAAAGATACGCAGTATTTT. Translation: CASSSLKDTQYF.

This chain links TRBV9 with TRBJ2-1; possibly TRBD1 or TRBD2 for D (7 bases each). The CDR3 spans 17 residues. V gave up 4 bases and J gave up 2 bases, with 19 bases separating them. Per germline, CDR1 SGDLS and CDR2 YYNGEE. The CDR3, as DNA: TGTGCCAGCAGCTTAACTTGGGGGGGACAGACCTACAATGAGCAGTTCTTC. Its translation is CASSLTWGGQTYNEQFF.

This clone has only one observation. The chain joins TRBV30 to TRBJ1-4; D unclear. Germline assignment: CDR1 GTSNPN and CDR2 SVGIG (reference sequence). Trimming cost V 8 bases and J 13 bases, with 23 bases left between them. The CDR3 covers 13 residues. The CDR3, as DNA: TGTGCCCTAAAGGGTGTCGCCCTAGGTGGACTGTTTTTT. Protein product: CALKGVALGGLFF.

The DNA for the CDR3 is TGTGCCACCGGACAGGGGCTCTATGGCTACACCTTC. Its translation is CATGQGLYGYTF. The rearrangement uses TRBV15 and TRBJ1-2, with 9 bases lining up with TRBD1. CDR3 length: 12 residues. CDR1 is LNHNV, CDR2 YYDKDF, per germline (reference sequence). With V trimmed by 8 bases and J by 4 bases, 2 bases remained unmatched.

This clone was observed a few times. This sequence joins TRBV10-2 and TRBJ1-4; 10 nucleotides match TRBD1. V lost 8 bases and J lost 8; bases outside the gene matches: 5. Germline assignment: CDR1 WSHSY and CDR2 SAAADI. This CDR3 is 13 amino acids long. CDR3 nucleotides: TGCGCCAGCGGGACAGGGGTTAGGGAAAAACTGTTTTTT. It is translated as CASGTGVREKLFF.

The genes are TRBV4-1 and TRBJ2-3; D gene uncertain. CDR1 is MGHRA and CDR2 is YSYEKL in the germline V gene. The germline V and J ends were trimmed by 1 base and 14 bases, with 10 bases remaining between them. The CDR3 spans 11 residues. CDR3 region: CASSQGLVRYF. CDR3 coding DNA: TGCGCCAGCAGCCAAGGTCTAGTTCGGTATTTT.

This chain's CDR3 is CASSEARGFNEQYF. CDR3 in DNA: TGTGCCAGCAGTGAGGCGCGGGGGTTCAACGAGCAGTACTTC. The rearrangement links TRBV25-1 to TRBJ2-7; TRBD2 agrees at 7 bases. Losses at the gene ends were 3 bases for V and 5 bases for J; bases not matched to a gene: 7. The CDR3 spans 14 residues. Germline CDR1 reads MGHDK; CDR2 reads SYGVNS.

V and J are TRBV14 and TRBJ2-1, with TRBD1 as a possible D gene (6 bases). V lost 3 bases to trimming and J lost 5 bases, with 17 bases between them. Germline values: CDR1 SGHDN, CDR2 FVKESK. The CDR3 runs to 16 residues. CDR3 in DNA: TGTGCCAGCAGCCACGGGCACAGGGAAGGTCACAATGAGCAGTTCTTC. This translates into CASSHGHREGHNEQFF.

The V gene is TRBV13, the J gene TRBJ2-1; a possible D gene is TRBD2 (6 bases). CDR1 PRHDT and CDR2 FYEKMQ come from the germline V gene (reference sequence). CDR3 length: 13 amino acids. With 3 bases removed from V and 5 bases from J, the gap between germline ends came to 8 bases. CDR3 sequence (DNA): TGTGCCAGCAGCTTTGGCGGGGACAATGAGCAGTTCTTC. Its translation is CASSFGGDNEQFF. Complete variable domain (other parts from reference TRBV13 and TRBJ2-1): AAGVIQSPRHLIKEKRETATLKCYPIPRHDTVYWYQQGPGQDPQFLISFYEKMQSDKGSIPDRFSAQQFSDYHSELNMSSLELGDSALYFCASSFGGDNEQFFGPGTRLTVL.

This clone was counted only a few times. The chain has TRBV4-1 and TRBJ2-3; tentatively, D is TRBD2 (5 bases). Trimming left V 3 bases short and J 4 bases short, with 8 bases between. The germline gives CDR1 MGHRA, CDR2 YSYEKL. The CDR3 is 13 residues long. The CDR3 nucleotides are TGCGCCAGCAGCCAGACCGGGGCAGATACGCAGTATTTT. Amino acid sequence: CASSQTGADTQYF.